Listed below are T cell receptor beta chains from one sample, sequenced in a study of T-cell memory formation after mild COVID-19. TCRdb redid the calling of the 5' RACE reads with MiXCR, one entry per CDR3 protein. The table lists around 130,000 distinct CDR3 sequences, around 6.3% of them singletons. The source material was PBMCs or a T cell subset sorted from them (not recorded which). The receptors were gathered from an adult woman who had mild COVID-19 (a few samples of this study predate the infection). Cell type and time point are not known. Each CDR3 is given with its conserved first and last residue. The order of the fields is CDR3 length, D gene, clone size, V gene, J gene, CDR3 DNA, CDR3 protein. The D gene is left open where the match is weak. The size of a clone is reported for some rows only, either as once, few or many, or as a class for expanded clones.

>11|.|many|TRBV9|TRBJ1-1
TGTGCCAGCGGCAGGGACACTGAAGCTTTCTTT
CASGRDTEAFF
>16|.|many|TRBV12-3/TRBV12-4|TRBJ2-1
TGTGCCAGCAGTCCCCGGACAGTATCCTCCTACAATGAGCAGTTCTTC
CASSPRTVSSYNEQFF
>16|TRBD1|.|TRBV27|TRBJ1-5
TGTGCCAGCAGTCCCTCGACAGGGGGTGGCAATCAGCCCCAGCATTTT
CASSPSTGGGNQPQHF
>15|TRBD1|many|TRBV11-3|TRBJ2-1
TGTGCCAGCAGTTCGTCCGGGACAGGTTCTAATGAGCAGTTCTTC
CASSSSGTGSNEQFF
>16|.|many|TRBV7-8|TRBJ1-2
TGTGCCAGCAGCCCGATAGGGGACGGATCTAACTATGGCTACACCTTC
CASSPIGDGSNYGYTF
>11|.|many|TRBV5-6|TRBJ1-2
TGTGCCAGCAGCTTGGAATATGGCTACACCTTC
CASSLEYGYTF
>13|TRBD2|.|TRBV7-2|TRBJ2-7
TGTGCCAGCAGCCGGGGGGGGTCCTTTGAGCAGTACTTC
CASSRGGSFEQYF
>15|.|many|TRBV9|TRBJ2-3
TGTGCCAGCTCCTTGTATCCAGGGAGCACAGATACGCAGTATTTT
CASSLYPGSTDTQYF
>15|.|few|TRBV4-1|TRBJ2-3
TGCGCCAGCAGCTCACAGAGGGTCAGCACAGATACGCAGTATTTT
CASSSQRVSTDTQYF
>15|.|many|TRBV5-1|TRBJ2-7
TGCGCCAGCAGATCCGCTCCAGGGCATGCCTACGAGCAGTACTTC
CASRSAPGHAYEQYF
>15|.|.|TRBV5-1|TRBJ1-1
TGCGCCAGCAGCTTCGGGGGTATGCTGGACACTGAAGCTTTCTTT
CASSFGGMLDTEAFF
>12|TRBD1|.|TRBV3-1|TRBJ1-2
TGTGCCAGCAGCCCTCACGGGACAGGGGCCGCCTTC
CASSPHGTGAAF
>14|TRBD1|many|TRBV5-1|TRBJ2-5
TGCGCCAGCAGAAACACAGGGGGCCAAGAGACCCAGTACTTC
CASRNTGGQETQYF
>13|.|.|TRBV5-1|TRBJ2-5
TGCGCCAGCAGCTCCCTGTACCAAGAGACCCAGTACTTC
CASSSLYQETQYF
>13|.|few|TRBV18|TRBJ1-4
TGTGCCAGCTCCGGGGGAACTAATGAAAAACTGTTTTTT
CASSGGTNEKLFF
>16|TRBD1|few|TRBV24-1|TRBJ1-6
TGTGCCACCAGTGATGGAAAGACAGGGGGCCATTCACCCCTCCACTTT
CATSDGKTGGHSPLHF
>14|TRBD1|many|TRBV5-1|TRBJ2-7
TGCGCCAGCAGCCAACAGGGGATTCGCTACGAGCAGTACTTC
CASSQQGIRYEQYF
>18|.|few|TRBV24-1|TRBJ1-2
TGTGCCACCAGTGGAACCAAACATGAAGGCAGGGGACTCTATGGCTACACCTTC
CATSGTKHEGRGLYGYTF
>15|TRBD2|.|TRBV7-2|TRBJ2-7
TGTGCCAGCAGCTTACGCCTAGCGGGGTCCTACGAGCAGTACTTC
CASSLRLAGSYEQYF
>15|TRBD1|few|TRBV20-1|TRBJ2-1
TGCAGTGCTAGAGAGGACAGGGGGCTGTACAATGAGCAGTTCTTC
CSAREDRGLYNEQFF
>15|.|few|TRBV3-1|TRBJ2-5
TGTGCCAGCAGCATCAACCACAGGGTCGGAGAGACCCAGTACTTC
CASSINHRVGETQYF
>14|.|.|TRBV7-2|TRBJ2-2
TGTGCCAGCAGCTTATGGGAGTTCCCCGGGGAGCTGTTTTTT
CASSLWEFPGELFF
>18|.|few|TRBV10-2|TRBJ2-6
TGCGCCAGCAGTGAATCCTGGGGACTGGACTCTGGGGCCAACGTCCTGACTTTC
CASSESWGLDSGANVLTF
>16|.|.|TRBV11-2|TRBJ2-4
TGTGCCAGCAGCTTAGAATCTGGTTTAGCCAAAAACATTCAGTACTTC
CASSLESGLAKNIQYF
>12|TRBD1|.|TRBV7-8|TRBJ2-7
TGTGCCTGTAAACAGGGGGCGGGGGAGCAGTACTTC
CACKQGAGEQYF
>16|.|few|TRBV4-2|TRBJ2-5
TGTGCCAGCAGCCACCGAGTTAGGGGGGGGCAAGAGACCCAGTACTTC
CASSHRVRGGQETQYF
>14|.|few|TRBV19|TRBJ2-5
TGTGCCAGTAGTATCGGATTTAAGACAGAGACCCAGTACTTC
CASSIGFKTETQYF
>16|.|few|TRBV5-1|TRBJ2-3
TGCGCCAGCAGCTTGGACGGGATTCCTAGCACAGATACGCAGTATTTT
CASSLDGIPSTDTQYF
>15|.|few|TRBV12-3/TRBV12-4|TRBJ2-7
TGTGCCAGCAGTTTAGGGCCGGTGGGAATCTACGAGCAGTACTTC
CASSLGPVGIYEQYF
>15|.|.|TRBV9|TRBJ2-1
TGTGCCAGCAGCATACGGGCTAGAGCTTCGAATGAGCAGTTCTTC
CASSIRARASNEQFF
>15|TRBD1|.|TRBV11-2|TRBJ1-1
TGTGCCAGCAGCACACCGACAGGGTATAGCACTGAAGCTTTCTTT
CASSTPTGYSTEAFF
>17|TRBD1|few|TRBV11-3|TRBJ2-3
TGTGCCAGCAGCTTATTTCCGGACAGGGGGCGCACAGATACGCAGTATTTT
CASSLFPDRGRTDTQYF
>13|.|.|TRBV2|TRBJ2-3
TGTGCCAGCACGGTGGGAATGGCAGATACGCAGTATTTT
CASTVGMADTQYF
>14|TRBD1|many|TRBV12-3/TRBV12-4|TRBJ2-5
TGTGCCACCAACAGGGGCGGATTTCAAGAGACCCAGTACTTC
CATNRGGFQETQYF
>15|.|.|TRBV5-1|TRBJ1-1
TGCGCCAGCCAGACCCAAACAGGCTCGAACACTGAAGCTTTCTTT
CASQTQTGSNTEAFF
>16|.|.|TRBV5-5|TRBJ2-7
TGTGCCAGCAGCTTCACCTACATGGGGATCTCCTACGAGCAGTACTTC
CASSFTYMGISYEQYF
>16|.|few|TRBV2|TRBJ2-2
TGTGCCAGCAGTGGGTCCGGGACGGCGAACACCGGGGAGCTGTTTTTT
CASSGSGTANTGELFF
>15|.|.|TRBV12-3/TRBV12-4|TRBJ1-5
TGTGCCAGCAGTCCCGACGGGAATAGCAATCAGCCCCAGCATTTT
CASSPDGNSNQPQHF
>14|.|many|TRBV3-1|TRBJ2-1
TGTGCCAGCAGCTTACAGGGTCCTTACAATGAGCAGTTCTTC
CASSLQGPYNEQFF
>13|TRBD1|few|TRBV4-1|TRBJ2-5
TGCGCCAGCAGCCAGCGGACAGGGGAGACCCAGTACTTC
CASSQRTGETQYF
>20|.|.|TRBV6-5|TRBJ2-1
TGTGCCAGCAGTTACTCTCGGGACTATAGGACCGGGGGCCTAGACAATGAGCAGTTCTTC
CASSYSRDYRTGGLDNEQFF
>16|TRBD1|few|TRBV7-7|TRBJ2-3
TGTGCTAGCAGCTTAGGGACAGGTTTGAGCACAGATACGCAGTATTTT
CASSLGTGLSTDTQYF
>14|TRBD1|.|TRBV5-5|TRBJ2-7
TGTGCCAGCAGCCGGACAGGGGGAGCTTACGAGCAGTACTTC
CASSRTGGAYEQYF
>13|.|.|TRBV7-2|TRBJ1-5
TGTGCCAGCAGCACGACCAGGGATCAGCCCCAGCATTTT
CASSTTRDQPQHF
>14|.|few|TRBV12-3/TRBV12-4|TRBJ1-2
TGTGCCAGCAGTTCCTCAGTGGGGGCAGAGGGCTACACCTTC
CASSSSVGAEGYTF
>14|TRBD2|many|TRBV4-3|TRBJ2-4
TGCGCCAGCAGCCAAGCGGGAGGGCAAAACATTCAGTACTTC
CASSQAGGQNIQYF
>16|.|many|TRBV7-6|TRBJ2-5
TGTGCCAGCAGCTTTACAGGGCGTGGGAACCAAGAGACCCAGTACTTC
CASSFTGRGNQETQYF
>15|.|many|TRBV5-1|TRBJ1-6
TGCGCCAGCAGCTTGGCCGGGCAGGGCTTGTCACCCCTCCACTTT
CASSLAGQGLSPLHF
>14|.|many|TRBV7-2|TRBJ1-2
TGTGCCAGCAGCCCGGGGTTGGGGAACTATGGCTACACCTTC
CASSPGLGNYGYTF
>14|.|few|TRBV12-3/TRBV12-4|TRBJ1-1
TGTGCCAGCAGTTTTACCCGGGGAGACACTGAAGCTTTCTTT
CASSFTRGDTEAFF
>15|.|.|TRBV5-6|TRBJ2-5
TGTGCCAGCGGGGCCCCTGGACAGCCCCAAGAGACCCAGTACTTC
CASGAPGQPQETQYF
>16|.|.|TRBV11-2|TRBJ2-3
TGTGCCAGCAGCCAGAGGGGGAGGGCCCTCACAGATACGCAGTATTTT
CASSQRGRALTDTQYF
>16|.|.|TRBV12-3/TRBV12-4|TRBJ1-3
TGTGCCAGCAGTTTAGCGAGCGGGGGCGCGAGAAACACCATATATTTT
CASSLASGGARNTIYF